The present entry profiles one TCR beta chain with its context. The antigen is unknown. Both TCR beta VDJ combination and CDR3 sequence profiling were carried out. Genomic DNA was the template for this profiling. TCRdb reprocessed the reads via MiXCR and lists one record per CDR3 protein. Of more than 150,000 distinct CDR3 sequences detected, approximately 45% appear once; the ten largest clones hold approximately 3%. Germline trimming cut 4 bases from V and 7 bases from J; bases unmatched to any gene: 11. Germline-derived CDR1 and CDR2 are SGDLS and YYNGEE. The CDR3 runs to 15 residues. The data were obtained in a study of CD8+CD57+ T cells in acquired aplastic anemia. Findings and caveats of the study: Patients and controls turned out to have roughly 30 CD8+ CDR3 sequences in common.

This receptor was taken from a human donor in good health. Sequencing input: sorted CD4+, CD8+, or CD8+CD57+ T cells (not recorded which) from PBMCs. J is TRBJ1-2 and V is TRBV9; TRBD1 matches 9 bases. In DNA, the CDR3 is TGTGCCAGCAGCCCACTAGCGGGACAGGGTATTGGCTACACCTTC. As protein: CASSPLAGQGIGYTF.